The clone carrying this T cell receptor (beta chain) was counted ten times or more. As yet, its antigen is unknown. The data belong to a study of T cell repertoires in cytomegalovirus infection. General observations from the study: Within the response measured ex vivo, HLA-C-restricted CMV-specific TCR beta clonotypes were dominant. Of the TCR beta families, the public ones yielded a cumulative frequency that identified carriers of CMV plus the relevant HLA.

The CDR3 length is 13 residues. The V gene lost 5 bases and the J gene lost 3 bases, with 11 bases spanning the gap. Germline V gene sequence: CDR1 SGHVS, CDR2 FNYEAQ. TCRdb used MiXCR to reprocess the reads, holding one entry per CDR3 protein. Here the sample spans about 920,000 distinct CDR3 sequences, under 40% being singletons. Sample: cultured CD8+ T cells from PBMCs, taken from culture after CMV antigen stimulation. The receptor comes from a human donor in good health (CMV status not recorded). Some clones in this sample may be carry-over from other donors' samples. The gene calls are TRBV7-6 and TRBJ2-7; perhaps TRBD2 as D (6 bases). The CDR3 region is CASSPGVGYEQYF. CDR3 DNA sequence: TGTGCCAGCAGCCCGGGAGTGGGCTACGAGCAGTACTTC.